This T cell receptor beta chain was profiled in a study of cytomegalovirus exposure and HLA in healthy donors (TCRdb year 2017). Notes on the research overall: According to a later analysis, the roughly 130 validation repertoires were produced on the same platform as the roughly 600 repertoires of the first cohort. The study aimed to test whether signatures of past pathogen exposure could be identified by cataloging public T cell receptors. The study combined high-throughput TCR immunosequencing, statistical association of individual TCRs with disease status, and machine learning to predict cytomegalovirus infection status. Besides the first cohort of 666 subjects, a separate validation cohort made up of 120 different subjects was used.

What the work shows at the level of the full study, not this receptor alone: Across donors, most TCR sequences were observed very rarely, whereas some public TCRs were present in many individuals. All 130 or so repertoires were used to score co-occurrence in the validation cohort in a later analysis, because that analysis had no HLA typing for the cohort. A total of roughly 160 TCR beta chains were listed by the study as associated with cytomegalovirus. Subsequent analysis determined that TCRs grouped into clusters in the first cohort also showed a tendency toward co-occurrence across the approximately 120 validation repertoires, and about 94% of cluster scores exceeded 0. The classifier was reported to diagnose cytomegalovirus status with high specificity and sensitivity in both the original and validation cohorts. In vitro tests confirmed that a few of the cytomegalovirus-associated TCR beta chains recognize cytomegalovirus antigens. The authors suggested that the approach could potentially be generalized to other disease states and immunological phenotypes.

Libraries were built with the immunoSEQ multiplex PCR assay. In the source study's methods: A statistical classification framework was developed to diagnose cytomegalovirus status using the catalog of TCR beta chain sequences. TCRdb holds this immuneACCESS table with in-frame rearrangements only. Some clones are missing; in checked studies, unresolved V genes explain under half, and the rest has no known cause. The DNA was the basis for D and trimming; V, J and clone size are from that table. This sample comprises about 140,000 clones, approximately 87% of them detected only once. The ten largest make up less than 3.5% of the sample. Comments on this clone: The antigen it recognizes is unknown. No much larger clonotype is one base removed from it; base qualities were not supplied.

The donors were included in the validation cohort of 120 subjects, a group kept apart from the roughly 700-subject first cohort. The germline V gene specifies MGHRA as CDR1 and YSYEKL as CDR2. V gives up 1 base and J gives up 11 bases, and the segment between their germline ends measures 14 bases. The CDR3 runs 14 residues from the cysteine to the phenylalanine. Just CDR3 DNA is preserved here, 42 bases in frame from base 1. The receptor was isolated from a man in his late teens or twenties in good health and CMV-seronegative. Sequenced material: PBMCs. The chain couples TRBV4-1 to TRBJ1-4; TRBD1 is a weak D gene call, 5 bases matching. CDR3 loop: CASSQGGEGWKLFF. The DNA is TGCGCCAGCAGCCAAGGCGGGGAGGGGTGGAAACTGTTTTTT.